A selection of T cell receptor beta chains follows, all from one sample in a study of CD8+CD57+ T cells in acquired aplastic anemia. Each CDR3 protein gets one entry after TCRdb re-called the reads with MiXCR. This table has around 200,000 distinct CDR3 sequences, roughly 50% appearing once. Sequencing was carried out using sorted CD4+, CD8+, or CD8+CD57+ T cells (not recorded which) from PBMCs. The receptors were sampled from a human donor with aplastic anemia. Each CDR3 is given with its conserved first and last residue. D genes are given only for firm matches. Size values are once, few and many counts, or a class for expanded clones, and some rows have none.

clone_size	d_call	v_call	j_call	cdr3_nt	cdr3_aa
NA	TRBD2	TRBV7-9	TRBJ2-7	TGTGCCAGCACCCGGACTAGCATCTACGAGCAGTACTTC	CASTRTSIYEQYF
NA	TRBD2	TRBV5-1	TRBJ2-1	TGCGCCAGCAGCGTTTTAGCGGGGCGAACTAATGAGCAGTTCTTC	CASSVLAGRTNEQFF
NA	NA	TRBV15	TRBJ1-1	TGTGCCACCAGCTGGGGACGGACGAACACTGAAGCTTTCTTT	CATSWGRTNTEAFF
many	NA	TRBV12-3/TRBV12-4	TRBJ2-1	TGTGCCAGCAGTTTTCGGAGGAATGAGCAGTTCTTC	CASSFRRNEQFF
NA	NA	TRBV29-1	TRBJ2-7	TGCAGCGTTGCGAGGGCCCGGGACGAGCAGTACTTC	CSVARARDEQYF
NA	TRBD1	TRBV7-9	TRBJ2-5	TGTGCCAGCAGCCTTCCGGGACAGAAAGAGACCCAGTACTTC	CASSLPGQKETQYF
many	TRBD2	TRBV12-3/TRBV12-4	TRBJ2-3	TGTGCCAGCAGTTTGGCCGGGACTAGCGGGTACGCCAGTTTT	CASSLAGTSGYASF
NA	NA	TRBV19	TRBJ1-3	TGTGCCAGTAGTTTCAGGGGTGGAAACACCATATATTTT	CASSFRGGNTIYF
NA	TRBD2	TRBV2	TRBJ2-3	TGTGCCAGCCGGACTAGCGGGGGCGCAGATACGCAGTATTTT	CASRTSGGADTQYF
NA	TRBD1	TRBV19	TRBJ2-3	TGTGCCAGTAGGAGGGGGCCAGATACGCAGTATTTT	CASRRGPDTQYF
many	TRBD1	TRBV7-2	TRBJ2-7	TGTGCCAGCAGACCTTACGGGACAGGGGCCTACGAGCAGTACTTC	CASRPYGTGAYEQYF
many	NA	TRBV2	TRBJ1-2	TGTGCCAGCATGAGGACTCCCGGAGGTAATGGCTACACCTTC	CASMRTPGGNGYTF
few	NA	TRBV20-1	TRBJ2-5	TGCAGTGCTAGCGCCAGGCTCGGGACCCAGTACTTC	CSASARLGTQYF
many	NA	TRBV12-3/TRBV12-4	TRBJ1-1	TGTGCCAGCAGTGCTACTTCGAACACTGAAGCTTTCTTT	CASSATSNTEAFF
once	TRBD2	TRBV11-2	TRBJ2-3	TGTGCCATCTCCGTGGGTCGGGGGGGCCTAGATACGCAGTATTTT	CAISVGRGGLDTQYF
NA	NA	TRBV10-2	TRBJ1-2	TGCGCCATAGAGGCATCCTATGGCTACACCTTC	CAIEASYGYTF
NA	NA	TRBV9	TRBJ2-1	TGTGCCAGCAGCGTAGGCGGTTGGGTAGAAGGCAATGAGCAGTTCTTC	CASSVGGWVEGNEQFF
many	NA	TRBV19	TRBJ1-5	TGTGCCAGTAGTATAGAAGGACAGAACAATCAGCCCCAGCATTTT	CASSIEGQNNQPQHF
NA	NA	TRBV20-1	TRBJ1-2	TGCAGTGCTAGTTATAGGGGATATGGCTACACCTTC	CSASYRGYGYTF
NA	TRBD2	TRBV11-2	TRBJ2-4	TGTGCCAGCAGCTTAGGGGGAGGGGAGGCGGACATTCAGTACTTC	CASSLGGGEADIQYF
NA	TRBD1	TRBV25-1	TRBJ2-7	TGTGCCAGCAGTCCGTCCGGGACAGGGGGAGTCGAGCAGTACTTC	CASSPSGTGGVEQYF
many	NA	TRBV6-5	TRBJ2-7	TGTGCCAGCAGTTACTCAAGGAAAAGGGCCTACGAGCAGTACTTC	CASSYSRKRAYEQYF
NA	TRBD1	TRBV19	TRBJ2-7	TGTGCCAGTACCCCAACCGGGACAGTATCATACGAGCAGTACTTC	CASTPTGTVSYEQYF
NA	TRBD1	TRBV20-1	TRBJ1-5	TGCAGCGCTACCGAGTGGACAGGGACGAATCAGCCCCAGCATTTT	CSATEWTGTNQPQHF